Each of the 25 T cell receptor beta chains below was sequenced from the same sample in a study of T cells in Graves' hyperthyroidism and ophthalmopathy. Researchers took RNA transcripts and amplified the TCR beta CDR3 regions from them. First-round RT-PCR targeting the TCR CDR3 was performed with the HTBI primer set. TCRdb used MiXCR to reprocess the multiplex PCR reads, holding one entry per CDR3 protein. The table includes around 720,000 distinct CDR3 sequences, over 35% detected once. The source material was blood. These TCRs come from a woman aged 40 to 50 with Graves' hyperthyroidism.

The rearrangement joins TRBV12-3 or TRBV12-4 to TRBJ2-7; D gene uncertain. V was shortened by 5 bases and J by 4 bases, with 12 bases between the two germline ends. The length of the CDR3 is 13 residues. The chain's CDR3 is CASSPTLRYEQYF. DNA of the CDR3: TGTGCCAGCAGTCCTACTCTCCGGTACGAGCAGTACTTC.

The gene calls are TRBV6-5 and TRBJ1-2; D not certain. Trimming cost V 6 bases and J 4 bases, with 15 bases left between them. The CDR3 contains 14 residues. In germline, CDR1 is MNHEY, CDR2 SVGAGI. The chain's CDR3 is CASSRLGLSYGYTF. The DNA for the CDR3 is TGTGCCAGCAGCCGCCTCGGACTGTCCTATGGCTACACCTTC.

A remark on this clonotype: A read error may explain this, as a much larger clone is one base away. The chain joins TRBV5-1 to TRBJ1-6; 7 nucleotides align to TRBD1. Trimming took 4 bases from V and 17 from J; bases not matched to a gene: 15. Germline CDR1 reads SGHRS; CDR2 reads YFSETQ. This CDR3 contains 14 residues. CDR3 region: CASSTDRVVHGFHF. The CDR3 DNA reads TGCGCCAGCAGCACCGACAGGGTCGTTCACGGGTTCCACTTT.

DNA for the CDR3: TGTGCCAGCAGCCGACAACAGGGGGGAAGCACTGAAGCTTTCTTT. This translates into CASSRQQGGSTEAFF. This chain connects TRBV7-2 to TRBJ1-1, with 8 bases aligning to TRBD1. V shed 5 bases, J shed 4 bases, and the junction held 9 bases outside the gene matches. Germline CDR1 and CDR2: SGHTA and FQGNSA. This CDR3 region has 15 residues.

With regard to this clonotype: This sequence may be a read error, since a much larger clone differs from it by one base. This rearrangement joins TRBV5-4 to TRBJ1-2; 9 bases match TRBD1. The CDR3 sequence is 14 residues long. Germline V lookup: CDR1 SGHNT, CDR2 YYREEE (reference sequence). The CDR3 protein is CASNSPTGGYGHTF. The DNA of the CDR3 is TGTGCCAGCAATTCCCCGACAGGGGGTTATGGCCACACCTTC.

This clonotype showed up just a few times. Compared with germline, one end of the junction differs, possibly owing to a read error. This sequence joins TRBV24-1 and TRBJ2-7, with 8 nucleotides matching TRBD1. Germline lookup yields CDR1 KGHDR and CDR2 SFDVKD. This CDR3 spans 16 amino acids. The CDR3: CASSLGRTGGSYEQYF. DNA for the CDR3: TGTGCCAGCAGTTTAGGGCGAACAGGGGGCTCCTACGAGCAGTACTTC.

The genes are TRBV7-2 and TRBJ2-5, with TRBD2 matching over 11 bases. Germline V gene lookup returns CDR1 SGHTA and CDR2 FQGNSA. The trim removed 5 bases at V and 5 bases at J, leaving 7 bases unmatched. This CDR3 is built from 15 residues. CDR3 sequence (DNA): TGTGCCAGCAGCCCGACTAGCGGGATGTCGGAGACCCAGTACTTC. Its translation is CASSPTSGMSETQYF.

The genes are TRBV12-3 or TRBV12-4 and TRBJ1-2; weak D call: TRBD1 (5 bases). The CDR3 has 11 residues. V lost 3 bases and J lost 7, with 6 bases in between. CDR3 nucleotide sequence: TGTGCCAGCAGTTTCAGGGCTGGCTACACCTTC. Amino acids: CASSFRAGYTF.

V gene TRBV2 combines with J gene TRBJ2-2; D call uncertain. V lost 5 bases and J lost 5, with 18 bases in between. The CDR3 runs to 16 residues. Germline lookup yields CDR1 SNHLY and CDR2 FYNNEI. The CDR3, as DNA: TGTGCCAGCAGTAAAAGTTCTCATTTGTTGACCGGGGAGCTGTTTTTT. Translation: CASSKSSHLLTGELFF.

This clonotype was observed many times. The rearrangement joins TRBV9 to TRBJ1-2, with a possible D match to TRBD1 (5 bases). Looked up from germline, CDR1 is SGDLS and CDR2 is YYNGEE. V lost 4 bases, J lost 5 bases, and 15 bases lay in between. This CDR3 has 14 residues. CDR3 protein: CASSTPGTRYGYTF. The CDR3 DNA reads TGTGCCAGCAGCACACCCGGGACGAGATATGGCTACACCTTC.

This sequence joins TRBV7-8 and TRBJ2-2, with D perhaps TRBD1 (6 bases). Germline V CDR1 and CDR2: SGHVS, FQNEAQ. The CDR3 is 16 residues long. The germline V and J ends were trimmed by 6 bases and 3 bases, with 17 bases remaining between them. CDR3 nucleotide sequence: TGTGCCAGCAGAGGACAGCAGGAGGTGGACACCGGGGAGCTGTTTTTT. Amino acid sequence: CASRGQQEVDTGELFF.

Ten or more counts support this clonotype. In DNA, the CDR3 is TGCAGTGCTGGGCCAGGGTTCCACGAGCAGTACTTC. As protein: CSAGPGFHEQYF. This chain connects TRBV20-1 to TRBJ2-7; possible D gene TRBD1, 5 bases. V was shortened by 5 bases and J by 5 bases, with 13 bases between the two germline ends. Germline values: CDR1 DFQATT, CDR2 SNEGSKA (reference sequence). The CDR3 loop spans 12 amino acids.

The chain has TRBV7-2 and TRBJ1-2, with no clear D. This CDR3 contains 14 residues. Trimming left V 5 bases short and J 2 bases short, with 12 bases between. Germline lookup yields CDR1 SGHTA and CDR2 FQGNSA. The CDR3 sequence: CASSRVSGNYGYTF. CDR3 sequence (DNA): TGTGCCAGCAGCCGGGTATCGGGGAACTATGGCTACACCTTC. Variable domain in full (rest from reference TRBV7-2 and TRBJ1-2): GAGVSQSPSNKVTEKGKDVELRCDPISGHTALYWYRQSLGQGLEFLIYFQGNSAPDKSGLPSDRFSAERTGGSVSTLTIQRTQQEDSAVYLCASSRVSGNYGYTFGSGTRLTVV.

The V and J genes are TRBV25-1 and TRBJ1-5, with unresolved D. This CDR3 is built from 14 residues. Germline CDR1 and CDR2: MGHDK and SYGVNS. With 7 bases removed from V and 1 base from J, the gap between germline ends came to 11 bases. In DNA, the CDR3 is TGTGCCAGCACCGGCCATGGGAGCAATCAGCCCCAGCATTTT. This codes for CASTGHGSNQPQHF.

The chain couples TRBV5-1 to TRBJ2-2; possible D gene TRBD1, 6 bases. The germline CDR1 and CDR2 sequences are SGHRS and YFSETQ. V was trimmed by 3 bases and J by 6 bases, leaving 18 bases between them. This CDR3 is built from 16 residues. This CDR3 reads CASSWGTQGLPGELFF. The CDR3 DNA reads TGCGCCAGCAGCTGGGGTACACAGGGTCTACCCGGGGAGCTGTTTTTT.

This clonotype was counted many times. The gene calls are TRBV11-2 and TRBJ2-7; D is tentatively TRBD1 or TRBD2 (7 bases each). The germline gives CDR1 SGHAT, CDR2 FQNNGV. The V and J ends lost 5 bases and 3 bases respectively, with 20 bases between them. CDR3 length: 16 amino acids. DNA for the CDR3: TGTGCCAGCAGCACCATAAGCGGGACAGCCTACTACGAGCAGTACTTC. Its protein product is CASSTISGTAYYEQYF.

A few counts support this clonotype. The gene calls are TRBV19 and TRBJ1-2; possible D gene TRBD1, 5 bases. The CDR3 extends over 11 amino acids. Trimming pared 6 bases from V and 6 bases from J, leaving 8 bases between. Germline CDR1 and CDR2: LNHDA and SQIVND (reference sequence). The DNA for the CDR3 is TGTGCCAGTAGAGTGGGGGATGGCTACACCTTC. It codes for CASRVGDGYTF.

The V call is TRBV11-2, the J call TRBJ1-5; 7 bases match TRBD1. The CDR3 loop spans 15 amino acids. V lost 11 bases and J lost 3; bases outside the gene matches: 13. The germline V gene encodes CDR1 SGHAT and CDR2 FQNNGV. CDR3 amino acids: CAWSPTGYNNQPQHF. CDR3 DNA: TGTGCCTGGAGCCCGACAGGGTATAACAATCAGCCCCAGCATTTT.

This clonotype was observed a few times. The J gene is TRBJ1-2, the V gene TRBV7-8; 7 nucleotides match TRBD1. The CDR3 length is 16 residues. The V segment lost 4 bases and the J segment 3 bases; nucleotides outside the gene matches: 11. From germline, CDR1 is SGHVS and CDR2 FQNEAQ. CDR3 in amino acids: CASSSSIGGPYYGYTF. The CDR3 region has the DNA TGTGCCAGCAGCTCATCTATAGGGGGCCCATACTATGGCTACACCTTC. Variable domain in full (rest from reference TRBV7-8 and TRBJ1-2): GAGVSQSPRYKVAKRGQDVALRCDPISGHVSLFWYQQALGQGPEFLTYFQNEAQLDKSGLPSDRFFAERPEGSVSTLKIQRTQQEDSAVYLCASSSSIGGPYYGYTFGSGTRLTVV.

Ten or more counts support this clonotype. The chain is built from TRBV5-1 and TRBJ1-1; D unresolved. V dropped 4 bases and J dropped 3 bases, with 13 bases sitting between them. CDR3 length: 14 residues. Germline lookup yields CDR1 SGHRS and CDR2 YFSETQ. CDR3 DNA sequence: TGCGCCAGCAGCCGTGAAGCCCATGACACTGAAGCTTTCTTT. Amino acid sequence: CASSREAHDTEAFF.

This clonotype was detected a few times. The chain recombines TRBV3-1 with TRBJ1-1; D remains ambiguous. The CDR3 consists of 13 residues. Trimming pared 3 bases from V and 1 base from J, leaving 6 bases between. CDR1 LGHDT and CDR2 YNNKEL come from the germline V gene (reference sequence). CDR3 loop: CASSHGRNTEAFF. The CDR3 coding sequence is TGTGCCAGCAGCCACGGCCGGAACACTGAAGCTTTCTTT.

The CDR3 loop reads CASRGGLGSGNTIYF. The CDR3 DNA reads as TGTGCCAGCAGGGGGGGACTCGGCTCTGGAAACACCATATATTTT. V and J are TRBV6-5 and TRBJ1-3; D may be TRBD1 (5 bases). The CDR3 totals 15 residues. The V end lost 6 bases, the J end lost 0 bases, and 12 bases lay between the germline ends. Germline CDR1 reads MNHEY; CDR2 reads SVGAGI.

The rearrangement joins TRBV6-2 or TRBV6-3 to TRBJ2-7, with D uncertain. Germline CDR1 reads MNHEY; CDR2 reads SVGEGT. This CDR3 is built from 11 residues. V lost 6 bases, J lost 7 bases, and 10 bases lay in between. The CDR3 coding sequence is TGTGCCAGCAGACAAGCTAGGGAGCAGTACTTC. Its protein is CASRQAREQYF.

The chain employs TRBV10-3 and TRBJ1-4, with D possibly being TRBD1 (5 bases). CDR3 length: 14 amino acids. Trimming shortened V by 4 bases and J by 8 bases, and 14 bases separated the two germline ends. CDR1 ENHRY and CDR2 SYGVKD come from the germline V gene. The CDR3 DNA follows: TGTGCCATCAGTGTAGCCGAAAACAGGGAAAAACTGTTTTTT. It translates to CAISVAENREKLFF.

This clonotype was found many times. V usage is TRBV20-1 and J usage is TRBJ1-5; no reliable D call. The CDR3 extends over 12 amino acids. The germline V gene has CDR1 DFQATT and CDR2 SNEGSKA (reference sequence). Trimming pared 1 base from V and 3 bases from J, leaving 4 bases between. The CDR3 region has the DNA TGCAGTGCTAGAGGGTTCAATCAGCCCCAGCATTTT. Translation: CSARGFNQPQHF.